One sample yielded the 12 T cell receptor beta chains listed below, sequenced in a study of T cell repertoires in cytomegalovirus infection (dated by TCRdb to the late 2010s). The run used an Illumina HiSeq 1500. Clones were called with MiXCR by TCRdb after fastp trimmed the public reads at Q25, and only in-frame beta chains were retained. A single entry per CDR3 protein holds the most common genes and DNA from its merged rows. For this sample the table gives about 400,000 distinct CDR3 sequences, of which 15% to 20% were detected only once. The ten largest clones add up to roughly 9% of the sample. Sequenced: PBMCs. These receptors all stem from a human donor in good health (CMV status not recorded). Some clones in this sample may be carry-over from other donors' samples.

This clonotype was recorded a few times. The rearrangement uses TRBV24-1 and TRBJ1-1; possibly TRBD1 for D (6 bases). Trimming took 0 bases from V and 5 from J, leaving 15 bases between them. The germline V gene has CDR1 KGHDR and CDR2 SFDVKD. This CDR3 region has 16 residues. For the CDR3, the DNA is TGTGCCACCAGTGATTTGAAGGGGGAAGAAGGTACTGAAGCTTTCTTT. Its protein product is CATSDLKGEEGTEAFF.

The chain combines TRBV4-1 with TRBJ1-2; possibly TRBD1 for D (6 bases). V lost 1 base, J lost 6 bases, and 18 bases lay in between. The germline V gene encodes CDR1 MGHRA and CDR2 YSYEKL. The CDR3 covers 16 residues. The CDR3 sequence: CASSQGVVDSRDGYTF. The CDR3, as DNA: TGCGCCAGCAGCCAAGGCGTTGTGGACAGTCGGGATGGCTACACCTTC.

This clonotype was counted many times. The chain joins TRBV7-2 to TRBJ1-3; D gene ambiguous. Germline V lookup: CDR1 SGHTA, CDR2 FQGNSA. This CDR3 has 15 amino acids. Trimming removed 0 bases at V and 0 bases at J, with 6 bases between. The CDR3 loop is CASSLAPGSGNTIYF. CDR3 nucleotide sequence: TGTGCCAGCAGCTTAGCCCCCGGCTCTGGAAACACCATATATTTT. Combining the CDR3 with reference TRBV7-2 and TRBJ1-3 gives the whole variable domain GAGVSQSPSNKVTEKGKDVELRCDPISGHTALYWYRQSLGQGLEFLIYFQGNSAPDKSGLPSDRFSAERTGGSVSTLTIQRTQQEDSAVYLCASSLAPGSGNTIYFGEGSWLTVV.

This clonotype has a count of ten or more. This CDR3 reads CASSQSLLAYEQFF. The CDR3 bases are TGCGCCAGCAGTCAATCCCTTTTAGCCTATGAGCAGTTCTTC. The chain has TRBV23-1 and TRBJ2-1, with D uncertain. TRBV23-1 is treated as an ORF (open reading frame) with a function not yet certain. The germline V and J ends were trimmed by 0 bases and 8 bases, with 11 bases remaining between them. This CDR3 contains 14 residues.

The genes are TRBV7-2 and TRBJ2-2; TRBD1 matches at 10 bases. CDR3 length: 17 amino acids. After removal of 6 bases from V and 6 bases from J, the junction contained 13 bases not matched to a gene. Germline V gene lookup returns CDR1 SGHTA and CDR2 FQGNSA. CDR3 region: CASSQHRDRGISGELFF. The CDR3, as DNA: TGTGCCAGCAGTCAACACCGGGACAGGGGAATATCCGGGGAGCTGTTTTTT. Together with reference TRBV7-2 and TRBJ2-2, the CDR3 gives the full variable domain: GAGVSQSPSNKVTEKGKDVELRCDPISGHTALYWYRQSLGQGLEFLIYFQGNSAPDKSGLPSDRFSAERTGGSVSTLTIQRTQQEDSAVYLCASSQHRDRGISGELFFGEGSRLTVL.

This chain connects TRBV7-9 to TRBJ2-1; a possible D gene is TRBD2 (6 bases). Germline V gene lookup returns CDR1 SEHNR and CDR2 FQNEAQ (reference sequence). Trimming pared 1 base from V and 2 bases from J, leaving 12 bases between. This CDR3 is built from 16 residues. CDR3 protein: CASSLGATSPYNEQFF. CDR3 DNA sequence: TGTGCCAGCAGCTTAGGAGCCACTAGCCCCTACAATGAGCAGTTCTTC.

This clonotype has only a few counts. The chain has TRBV29-1 and TRBJ2-2, with D perhaps TRBD2 (6 bases). CDR1 is SQVTM and CDR2 is ANQGSEA in the germline V gene. V was clipped by 7 bases and J by 2 bases, with 8 bases between them. The length of the CDR3 is 12 residues. As DNA, the CDR3 is TGCAGCGGTGCGGGAAACACCGGGGAGCTGTTTTTT. It codes for CSGAGNTGELFF.

This clonotype was observed a few times. The V gene is TRBV12-3 or TRBV12-4, the J gene TRBJ1-5; 8 nucleotides agree with TRBD1. Losses at the gene ends were 5 bases for V and 6 bases for J; bases not matched to a gene: 9. The CDR3 contains 15 residues. In nucleotides, the CDR3 is TGTGCCAGCAGTAAAGGACAGGGATCGGTTCAGCCCCAGCATTTT. It encodes CASSKGQGSVQPQHF.

The chain recombines TRBV20-1 with TRBJ2-7; 7 bases are shared with TRBD1. The V gene end was trimmed by 6 bases and the J gene end by 2 bases; junction bases not matched to a gene: 7. CDR1 is DFQATT and CDR2 is SNEGSKA in the germline V gene (reference sequence). The CDR3 runs to 13 residues. The CDR3 spells CSAEGQGAYEQYF. The CDR3 DNA reads TGCAGTGCCGAAGGGCAGGGGGCCTACGAGCAGTACTTC.

This clonotype showed up many times. V and J are TRBV7-2 and TRBJ2-1; tentative D call: TRBD2 (6 bases). Germline values: CDR1 SGHTA, CDR2 FQGNSA. The CDR3 consists of 13 residues. Trimming shortened V by 5 bases and J by 8 bases, and 13 bases separated the two germline ends. CDR3 region: CASSPWGVDEQFF. The CDR3 nucleotides read TGTGCCAGCAGCCCCTGGGGGGTCGATGAGCAGTTCTTC.

The CDR3 nucleotides read TGTGCCAGCATGCGGGCGGATGAAAAACTGTTTTTT. Its translation is CASMRADEKLFF. The V gene is TRBV6-6, the J gene TRBJ1-4; D not resolved. Trimming pared 7 bases from V and 6 bases from J, leaving 9 bases between. The CDR3 has 12 residues. Germline-derived CDR1 and CDR2 are MNHNY and SVGAGI (reference sequence).

The sample holds many counts of this clonotype. This chain joins TRBV7-2 and TRBJ2-3, with TRBD1 identical over 7 bases. The CDR3 spans 13 residues. Trimming took 1 base from V and 10 from J; bases not matched to a gene: 5. Germline CDR1 reads SGHTA; CDR2 reads FQGNSA. The CDR3 is CASSLGGQPSQYF. The CDR3 DNA sequence: TGTGCCAGCAGCTTAGGGGGACAGCCCTCGCAGTATTTT.